The 22 T cell receptor beta chains below were found in one sample sequenced in a study of blood T cell repertoires in COVID-19. TCRdb keeps only in-frame clones here, not all; method: immunoSEQ multiplex PCR. This sample has 210,000 or so clones, with over 75% found just once. The specimen sequenced was peripheral blood. These receptors were obtained from a man between 40 and 49 years old with active or convalescent COVID-19.

The chain recombines TRBV12-3 or TRBV12-4 with TRBJ1-1; D not certain. CDR3 length: 13 amino acids. Trimming cost V 2 bases and J 8 bases, with 12 bases left between them. This CDR3 is CASSLSIYSEAFF. The CDR3, as DNA: TGTGCCAGCAGTTTAAGTATCTATTCCGAAGCTTTCTTT.

The rearrangement joins TRBV6-4 to TRBJ2-1; unclear D gene. Germline V gene sequence: CDR1 MRHNA, CDR2 SNTAGT. The CDR3 is made up of 13 amino acids. V was trimmed by 4 bases and J by 2 bases, leaving 6 bases between them. This CDR3 is CASSVTTYNEQFF. CDR3 bases: TGTGCCAGCAGTGTAACAACCTACAATGAGCAGTTCTTC.

The chain recombines TRBV10-1 with TRBJ1-5; possibly TRBD1 for D (5 bases). Germline V gene data show CDR1 as WNHNN and CDR2 as SYGVQD (reference sequence). This CDR3 comprises 13 residues. V was shortened by 3 bases and J by 2 bases, with 5 bases between the two germline ends. CDR3 loop: CASSEGGNQPQHF. The CDR3 DNA reads TGCGCCAGCAGTGAAGGGGGCAATCAGCCCCAGCATTTT.

The rearrangement uses TRBV29-1 and TRBJ1-2; 8 nucleotides agree with TRBD1. CDR1 is SQVTM, CDR2 ANQGSEA, per germline. This CDR3 has 12 amino acids. V shed 6 bases, J shed 8 bases, and the junction held 8 bases outside the gene matches. CDR3 sequence reads: CSVPTTGDGYTF. The CDR3 DNA follows: TGCAGCGTCCCTACGACAGGGGACGGCTACACCTTC. The full variable domain, with the rest looked up from reference TRBV29-1 and TRBJ1-2, is SAVISQKPSRDICQRGTSLTIQCQVDSQVTMMFWYRQQPGQSLTLIATANQGSEATYESGFVIDKFPISRPNLTFSTLTVSNMSPEDSSIYLCSVPTTGDGYTFGSGTRLTVV.

The chain carries TRBV28 and TRBJ1-1; TRBD1 is a possible D gene (6 bases). This CDR3 has 13 residues. The germline CDR1 and CDR2 sequences are MDHEN and SYDVKM. The ends were cut back, 6 bases at V and 4 bases at J, with 12 bases in the middle. The CDR3: CASRSGEGTEAFF. DNA of the CDR3: TGTGCCAGCAGATCAGGGGAGGGCACTGAAGCTTTCTTT.

The chain has TRBV4-1 and TRBJ2-3; TRBD2 aligns across 8 bases. The CDR3 is 16 residues long. CDR1 is MGHRA and CDR2 is YSYEKL in the germline V gene. The J segment lost 3 bases and the V segment lost 4 bases, leaving 9 bases of the junction unmatched. This CDR3 reads CASSRKSGSGTDTQYF. The CDR3 nucleotides read TGCGCCAGCAGCCGGAAAAGCGGGAGTGGGACAGATACGCAGTATTTT.

The gene calls are TRBV27 and TRBJ1-2; D perhaps matches TRBD1 (6 bases). The germline V gene encodes CDR1 MNHEY and CDR2 SMNVEV (reference sequence). V gave up 1 base and J gave up 0 bases, with 6 bases separating them. This CDR3 is 14 amino acids long. The CDR3 region has the DNA TGTGCCAGCAGTTTATGGGGGCCTAACTATGGCTACACCTTC. It translates to CASSLWGPNYGYTF.

The chain joins TRBV7-6 to TRBJ2-1; 7 bases line up with TRBD2. Germline lookup yields CDR1 SGHVS and CDR2 FNYEAQ. V dropped 4 bases and J dropped 5; count of bases not matched to a gene: 11. The CDR3 runs to 16 residues. CDR3: CASSSLLARGHNEQFF. The DNA for the CDR3 is TGTGCCAGCAGCTCTCTACTAGCGCGTGGGCACAATGAGCAGTTCTTC.

The chain has TRBV7-2 and TRBJ2-3; TRBD1 matches 7 bases. Trimming at V came to 4 bases and at J to 2 bases, leaving 9 bases not matched to a gene. The germline CDR1 and CDR2 sequences are SGHTA and FQGNSA. This CDR3 is 16 amino acids long. The CDR3 DNA reads TGTGCCAGCAGCTACCGTAGGGGGCGACCCACAGATACGCAGTATTTT. Protein product: CASSYRRGRPTDTQYF. Using reference TRBV7-2 and TRBJ2-3 for the parts outside the CDR3, the full variable domain is GAGVSQSPSNKVTEKGKDVELRCDPISGHTALYWYRQSLGQGLEFLIYFQGNSAPDKSGLPSDRFSAERTGGSVSTLTIQRTQQEDSAVYLCASSYRRGRPTDTQYFGPGTRLTVL.

This chain connects TRBV5-5 to TRBJ2-2; 9 nucleotides line up with TRBD1. Trimming took 0 bases from V and 7 from J; bases not matched to a gene: 7. The germline V gene encodes CDR1 SGHKS and CDR2 YYEKEE (reference sequence). The length of the CDR3 is 16 residues. CDR3 bases: TGTGCCAGCAGCTTGGTCACAGGGGGCTCAAGCGGGGAGCTGTTTTTT. Protein product: CASSLVTGGSSGELFF.

This rearrangement joins TRBV18 to TRBJ2-7; D may be TRBD1 (6 bases). This CDR3 has 13 residues. Germline lookup yields CDR1 KGHSH and CDR2 LQKENI. V was shortened by 3 bases and J by 5 bases, with 11 bases between the two germline ends. CDR3 sequence reads: CASSPGTLDEQYF. In DNA form, the CDR3 reads TGTGCCAGCTCACCCGGGACACTCGACGAGCAGTACTTC.

The gene calls are TRBV5-1 and TRBJ2-3; the match to TRBD1 covers 8 bases. Germline CDR1 SGHRS, CDR2 YFSETQ. The CDR3 sequence is 16 residues long. V was clipped by 4 bases and J by 0 bases; unmatched bases: 7. DNA for the CDR3: TGCGCCAGCAGCGTCCAGGGGGCCTCTAGCACAGATACGCAGTATTTT. It yields the protein CASSVQGASSTDTQYF.

V usage is TRBV10-1 and J usage is TRBJ2-7, with a weak D call TRBD1 (5 bases). There are 12 residues in the CDR3. From germline, CDR1 is WNHNN and CDR2 SYGVQD (reference sequence). Trimming took 8 bases from V and 4 from J, leaving 12 bases between them. DNA for the CDR3: TGCGCCAGCGGAGAAAGGGGATACGAGCAGTACTTC. It is translated as CASGERGYEQYF.

The chain links TRBV28 to TRBJ1-1; D is possibly TRBD1 (5 bases). Trimming left V 4 bases short and J 9 bases short, with 24 bases between. CDR3 length: 16 residues. The germline CDR1 and CDR2 sequences are MDHEN and SYDVKM. The CDR3 protein is CASSSIRRTSPLKAFF. The CDR3 nucleotides read TGTGCCAGCAGTTCCATTCGAAGGACATCACCCCTAAAAGCTTTCTTT. The entire variable domain, with the rest obtained from reference TRBV28 and TRBJ1-1, is as follows: DVKVTQSSRYLVKRTGEKVFLECVQDMDHENMFWYRQDPGLGLRLIYFSYDVKMKEKGDIPEGYSVSREKKERFSLILESASTNQTSMYLCASSSIRRTSPLKAFFGQGTRLTVV.

The J gene is TRBJ2-7, the V gene TRBV4-1; 12 bases fit TRBD1. This CDR3 region has 16 residues. Looked up from germline, CDR1 is MGHRA and CDR2 is YSYEKL. The J segment lost 7 bases and the V segment lost 1 base, leaving 8 bases of the junction unmatched. The CDR3 spells CASSQVTGTGGSEQYF. The CDR3 DNA follows: TGCGCCAGCAGCCAAGTCACCGGGACAGGGGGCAGTGAGCAGTACTTC.

This chain uses TRBV7-9 with TRBJ1-2; D call uncertain. CDR3 size: 15 residues. Germline CDR1 is SEHNR and CDR2 is FQNEAQ (reference sequence). Between the trimmed V and J ends, which lost 1 base and 1 base, there was a span of 10 bases. The CDR3 reads CASSLDVGFNYGYTF. The CDR3 DNA follows: TGTGCCAGCAGCTTAGATGTCGGGTTTAACTATGGCTACACCTTC.

About this clone itself: A read error may produce the germline difference seen at one junction end. The V and J genes are TRBV19 and TRBJ2-7; 8 bases agree with TRBD2. Germline assignment: CDR1 LNHDA and CDR2 SQIVND (reference sequence). The CDR3 is made up of 15 amino acids. The CDR3 DNA sequence: TGTGCCAGTAGGATAGGAAGCGGGGGCTCCTACGAGCAGTACTTC. Amino acids: CASRIGSGGSYEQYF.

The J gene is TRBJ1-5, the V gene TRBV27; tentatively, D is TRBD1 (5 bases). Germline lookup yields CDR1 MNHEY and CDR2 SMNVEV (reference sequence). V was cut by 6 bases and J by 2 bases, with 11 bases left in between. The CDR3 spans 14 residues. The CDR3 is CASRMGGGNQPQHF. The DNA for the CDR3 is TGTGCCAGCAGAATGGGAGGGGGCAATCAGCCCCAGCATTTT.

The chain employs TRBV19 and TRBJ1-5, with D unresolved. Trimming stripped 6 bases from V and 7 bases from J, with 7 bases between. The CDR3 consists of 11 residues. CDR1 is LNHDA and CDR2 is SQIVND in the germline V gene (reference sequence). Here the CDR3 DNA reads TGTGCCAGTAGATCACAGCAGCCCCAGCATTTT. This sequence encodes CASRSQQPQHF.

CDR3 nucleotides: TGTGCCAGCAGTTTAACTATAGCCTCACCCGGGGAGACCCAGTACTTC. Translating gives CASSLTIASPGETQYF. The chain links TRBV28 to TRBJ2-5; D not resolved. The CDR3 runs 16 residues. The V gene's germline CDR1 is MDHEN and CDR2 SYDVKM. Trimming shortened V by 2 bases and J by 5 bases, and 18 bases separated the two germline ends.

Regarding this clone: At one of its ends the junction is not consistent with the germline gene, which may arise from a read error. The CDR3 sequence is CASRETGSSGNTTYF. The CDR3 bases are TGTGCCAGCAGGGAAACAGGGTCCTCTGGAAACACCACATATTTT. The chain has TRBV28 and TRBJ1-3; a possible D gene is TRBD1 (6 bases). CDR1 is MDHEN, CDR2 SYDVKM, per germline. The CDR3 extends over 15 amino acids.

With respect to this clone: The sample has other DNA sequences that encode this CDR3 too. J is TRBJ2-2 and V is TRBV12-3 or TRBV12-4; D not certain. Trimming shortened V by 3 bases and J by 6 bases, and 5 bases separated the two germline ends. This CDR3 comprises 12 residues. DNA of the CDR3: TGTGCCAGCAGTTTCTTCCCCGGGGAGCTGTTTTTT. It is translated as CASSFFPGELFF.